Listed here is a single TCR beta chain. The antigen remains unidentified. Germline CDR1 is SGHAT and CDR2 is FQNNGV. This CDR3 is 13 amino acids long. V shed 6 bases and J shed 2 bases, with 8 bases lying between them. Primers: 60 Vbeta forward and 13 Jbeta reverse. Repertoires were generated with immunoSEQ multiplex PCR, while TCRdb's copy carries only in-frame clones and drops some. The table shows about 89,000 clones, with over 65% occurring only once. This sample is part of a study of cytomegalovirus exposure and HLA in healthy donors. Findings and caveats of the study: Follow-up analysis seemed to connect common viral pathogens with several of the most significant clusters identified. Per a prior analysis, the majority of TCR beta V segments were productive roughly 90% or roughly 30% of the time. CMV serostatus stood as the only immune exposure information on hand.

The sample comprised PBMCs. The chain joins TRBV11-2 to TRBJ1-3, with a tentative D call TRBD1 (6 bases). This receptor was identified in a male donor in good health and CMV-seronegative. CDR3 in DNA: TGTGCCAGCAGGAGGGGGACTGGAAACACCATATATTTT. Encoded protein: CASRRGTGNTIYF.